A single T cell receptor beta chain is shown here with its context. What it recognizes is unknown. The data are from a study of T cell responses to AZD1222 COVID-19 vaccine. Produced via immunoSEQ multiplex PCR; TCRdb's table is partial and in-frame only. The table includes about 97,000 clones, around 87% detected once. Study-wide points: Unmutated variant regions are reportedly the target of nearly half of TCRs that are spike-specific. A mostly white British donor set with more females was recruited, and clonal diversity was possibly underestimated. Two AZD1222 doses significantly raised spike-specific TCR breadth and depth over controls.

This specimen was peripheral blood, taken 28 days after the second AZD1222 dose. The source of this sequence is an adult who received the AZD1222 COVID-19 vaccine.

The CDR3 DNA sequence: TGTGCCACCACCCCAGGTTTTAGGTACGAGCAGTACTTC. It is translated as CATTPGFRYEQYF. The rearrangement uses TRBV6-5 and TRBJ2-7; no firm D call. CDR3 length equals 13 residues. CDR1 and CDR2 from the germline V gene are MNHEY and SVGAGI. V lost 10 bases to trimming and J lost 4 bases, with 17 bases between them.